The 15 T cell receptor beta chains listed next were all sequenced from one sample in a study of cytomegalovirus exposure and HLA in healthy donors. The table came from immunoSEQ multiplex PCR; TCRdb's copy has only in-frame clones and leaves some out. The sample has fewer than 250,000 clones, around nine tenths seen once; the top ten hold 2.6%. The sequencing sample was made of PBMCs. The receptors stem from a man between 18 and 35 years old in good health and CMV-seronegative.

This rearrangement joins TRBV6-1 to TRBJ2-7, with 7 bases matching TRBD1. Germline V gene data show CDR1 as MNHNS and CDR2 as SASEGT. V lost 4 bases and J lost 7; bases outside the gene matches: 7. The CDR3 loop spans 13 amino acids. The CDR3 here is CASSGDRVEEQYF. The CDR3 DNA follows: TGTGCCAGCAGTGGAGACAGGGTTGAAGAGCAGTACTTC.

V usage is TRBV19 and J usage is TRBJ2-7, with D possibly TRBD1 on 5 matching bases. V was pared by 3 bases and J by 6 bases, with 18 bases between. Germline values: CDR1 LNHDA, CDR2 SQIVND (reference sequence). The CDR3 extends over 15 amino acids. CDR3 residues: CASSILVAGLGEQYF. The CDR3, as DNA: TGTGCCAGTAGTATTCTCGTGGCAGGGCTCGGCGAGCAGTACTTC.

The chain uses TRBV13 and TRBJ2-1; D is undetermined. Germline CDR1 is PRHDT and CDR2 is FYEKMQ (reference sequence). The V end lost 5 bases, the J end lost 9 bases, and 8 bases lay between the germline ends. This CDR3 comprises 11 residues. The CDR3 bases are TGTGCCAGCAGCCTAACAGCTGAGCAGTTCTTC. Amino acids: CASSLTAEQFF.

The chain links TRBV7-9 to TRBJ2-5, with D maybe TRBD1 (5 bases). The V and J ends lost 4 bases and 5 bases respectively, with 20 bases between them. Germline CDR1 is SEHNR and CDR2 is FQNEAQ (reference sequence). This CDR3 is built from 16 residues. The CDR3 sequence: CASSYRGQGLGETQYF. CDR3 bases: TGTGCCAGCAGCTATAGGGGCCAGGGCCTAGGGGAGACCCAGTACTTC.

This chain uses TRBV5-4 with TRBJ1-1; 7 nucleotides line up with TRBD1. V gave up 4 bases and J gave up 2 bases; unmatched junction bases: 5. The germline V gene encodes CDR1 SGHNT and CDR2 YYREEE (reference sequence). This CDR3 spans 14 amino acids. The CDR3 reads CASSPRDSNTEAFF. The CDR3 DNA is TGTGCCAGCAGCCCCCGGGACAGTAACACTGAAGCTTTCTTT.

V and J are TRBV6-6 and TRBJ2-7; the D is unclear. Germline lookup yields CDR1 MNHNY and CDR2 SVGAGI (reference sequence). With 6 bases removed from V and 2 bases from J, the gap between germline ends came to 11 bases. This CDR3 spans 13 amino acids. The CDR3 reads CASSYGGPYEQYF. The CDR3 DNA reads TGTGCCAGCAGCTATGGCGGCCCCTACGAGCAGTACTTC.

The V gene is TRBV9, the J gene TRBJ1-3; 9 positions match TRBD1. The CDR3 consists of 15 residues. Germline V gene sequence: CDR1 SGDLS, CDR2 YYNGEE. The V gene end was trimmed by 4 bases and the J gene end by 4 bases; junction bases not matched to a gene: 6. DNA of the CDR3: TGTGCCAGCAGCCTCCGGACAGGGGACGGAAACACCATATATTTT. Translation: CASSLRTGDGNTIYF.

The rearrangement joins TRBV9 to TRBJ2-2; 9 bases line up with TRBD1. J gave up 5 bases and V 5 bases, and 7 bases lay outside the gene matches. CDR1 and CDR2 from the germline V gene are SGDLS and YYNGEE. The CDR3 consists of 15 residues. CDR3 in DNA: TGTGCCAGCAGAACCGGGACAGGGAAAACCGGGGAGCTGTTTTTT. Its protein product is CASRTGTGKTGELFF.

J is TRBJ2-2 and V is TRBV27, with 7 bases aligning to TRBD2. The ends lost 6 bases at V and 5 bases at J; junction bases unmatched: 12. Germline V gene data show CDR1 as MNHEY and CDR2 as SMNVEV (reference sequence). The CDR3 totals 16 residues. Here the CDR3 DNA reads TGTGCCAGCAGGGGGACTACCCGGTTACTGACCGGGGAGCTGTTTTTT. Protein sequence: CASRGTTRLLTGELFF.

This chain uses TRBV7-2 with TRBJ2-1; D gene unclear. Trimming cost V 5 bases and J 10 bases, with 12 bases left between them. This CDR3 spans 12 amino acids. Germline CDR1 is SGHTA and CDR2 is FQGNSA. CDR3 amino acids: CASSPSRVEQFF. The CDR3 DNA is TGTGCCAGCAGCCCCTCCCGGGTGGAGCAGTTCTTC.

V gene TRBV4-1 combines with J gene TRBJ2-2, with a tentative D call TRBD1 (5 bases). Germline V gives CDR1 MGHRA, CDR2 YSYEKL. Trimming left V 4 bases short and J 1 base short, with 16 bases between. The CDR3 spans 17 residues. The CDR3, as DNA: TGCGCCAGCAGCCTTCAGGGTTCCCCCGGGAACACCGGGGAGCTGTTTTTT. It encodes CASSLQGSPGNTGELFF.

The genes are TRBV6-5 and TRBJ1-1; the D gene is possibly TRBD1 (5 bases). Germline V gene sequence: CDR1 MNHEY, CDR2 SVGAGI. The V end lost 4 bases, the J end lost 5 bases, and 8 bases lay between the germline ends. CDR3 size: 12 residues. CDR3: CASSSGWTEAFF. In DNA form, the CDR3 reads TGTGCCAGCAGTTCAGGGTGGACTGAAGCTTTCTTT.

CDR3 nucleotides: TGTGCCAGCAGCCCCCGGGGACAGTACTATGGCTACACCTTC. Translating gives CASSPRGQYYGYTF. The chain combines TRBV5-5 with TRBJ1-2; 7 nucleotides line up with TRBD1. V dropped 4 bases and J dropped 3; count of bases not matched to a gene: 6. Germline CDR1 is SGHKS and CDR2 is YYEKEE (reference sequence). The CDR3 contains 14 residues.

DNA for the CDR3: TGTGCCAGCAGCCCCTCCGGGCAGGGCTCCTACAATGAGCAGTTCTTC. Translated, it gives CASSPSGQGSYNEQFF. The V gene is TRBV9, the J gene TRBJ2-1; weak D call: TRBD1 (5 bases). The CDR3 consists of 16 residues. Germline V lookup: CDR1 SGDLS, CDR2 YYNGEE. The V and J ends lost 4 bases and 0 bases respectively, with 14 bases between them.

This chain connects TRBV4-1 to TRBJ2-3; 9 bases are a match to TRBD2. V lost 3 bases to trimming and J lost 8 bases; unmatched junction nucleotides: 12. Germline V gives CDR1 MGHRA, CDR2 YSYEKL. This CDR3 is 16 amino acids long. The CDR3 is CASSQEGLRGGSTQYF. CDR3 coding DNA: TGCGCCAGCAGCCAGGAGGGCTTGCGGGGGGGCTCTACGCAGTATTTT.